This section outlines one T cell receptor (beta chain) sequence together with its context. Its recognized antigen is unknown. No base quality values were provided; no much bigger clone lies one nucleotide off. Sequences LNHNV (CDR1) and YYDKDF (CDR2) are obtained from the germline V gene (reference sequence). The V and J ends are trimmed by 1 base and 4 bases, leaving 11 bases between them. The CDR3 runs 15 amino acids, cysteine and phenylalanine included. Only the CDR3 part of the read is kept: 45 bases, read in frame from the first base. Participants in the prospective study were enrolled through a virtual design, were aged about 18 to 89 years, and lived in approximately 24 United States geographic areas. Cohort assignment in the prospective study relied on participant-reported clinical history from a screening survey and a study questionnaire. Recovered participants in ImmuneRACE Cohort 3 were defined as having two consecutive negative NP/OP PCR tests, clearance from a healthcare professional, or resolution of symptoms. Each participant in the prospective study had whole blood, serum and a nasopharyngeal or oropharyngeal swab collected by mobile phlebotomists. Participants in the prospective study had the option to provide additional blood draws and questionnaires over a roughly 2-month period. Before DNA extraction, blood samples from the prospective study were shipped at room temperature or frozen.

These data are taken from a study of blood T cell repertoires in COVID-19 (dated by TCRdb to about 2020). With regard to the full study: Samples from collaborators originated in the United States, Italy and Spain and spanned both the acute and convalescent phases of COVID-19. The prospective study material was composed of cDNA or gDNA derived from T cells, B-cell-depleted T cells, or PBMCs. Subjects who had been exposed to COVID-19, were actively infected with it, or had recovered from it provided the deeply sampled blood TCRbeta repertoires that made up the dataset. A freely available public database, intended as a resource for researchers studying the immune response to SARS-CoV-2, is where the repertoires were released. The samples were drawn from the first 160 participants of the ongoing ImmuneRACE study and from 1,254 subjects provided by 6 global collaborators. Sample metadata almost always included a de-identified subject ID, COVID-19 status, age in years and sex. Where available, HLA class I and class II types were obtained from metadata supplied by the sample provider rather than from assay-based typing.

TCRbeta CDR3 regions were amplified from genomic DNA by means of the immunoSEQ Assay, a bias-controlled multiplex PCR. The published analysis was carried out like this. Within the assay, amplification of reference gene primers was used to estimate how many nucleated cells each sample contained. Sequence reads were collapsed and filtered to measure the absolute abundance of every unique TCRbeta CDR3 rearrangement. For each sample, productive Simpson clonality was calculated by taking the square root of Simpson's diversity index across productive rearrangements. Entries here come from immuneACCESS through TCRdb and include only in-frame sequences with V and J called. Some clones fail to appear in such tables; in the studies checked, an unresolved V gene covers under half of the shortfall, and the cause of the remainder is unknown. That table furnishes V, J and clone size, whereas the DNA furnished D and trimming. For this sample there are about 250,000 clones; 80% to 90% appear just once. The top ten hold around 15% of the sample.

Paper-wide results and their limitations: The amount of clinical and demographic metadata varied by source and participant and was provided uncurated.

This clonotype was obtained from a man in his late teens or twenties who had recovered from COVID-19. Recombination joined TRBV15 with TRBJ2-1; TRBD2 is a weak D gene call, 7 bases matching. Sequences were obtained from PBMCs or T cells enriched from blood (not recorded which). The nucleotide sequence is given as TGTGCCACCAGCAGAGCGGGGGGCTCTTACAATGAGCAGTTCTTC. Its translation is CATSRAGGSYNEQFF.